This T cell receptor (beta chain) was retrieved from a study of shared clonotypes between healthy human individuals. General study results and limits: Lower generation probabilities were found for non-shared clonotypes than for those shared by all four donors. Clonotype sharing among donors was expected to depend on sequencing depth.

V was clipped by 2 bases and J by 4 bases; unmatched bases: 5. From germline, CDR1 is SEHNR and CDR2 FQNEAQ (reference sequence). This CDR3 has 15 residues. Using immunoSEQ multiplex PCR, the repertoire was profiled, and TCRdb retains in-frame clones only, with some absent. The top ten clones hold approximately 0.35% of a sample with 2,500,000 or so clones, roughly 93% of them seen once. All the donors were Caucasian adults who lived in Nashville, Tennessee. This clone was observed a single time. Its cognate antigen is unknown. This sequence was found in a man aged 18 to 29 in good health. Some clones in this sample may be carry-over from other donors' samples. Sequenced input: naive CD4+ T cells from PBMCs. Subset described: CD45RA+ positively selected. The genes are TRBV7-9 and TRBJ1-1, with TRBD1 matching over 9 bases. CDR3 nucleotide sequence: TGTGCCAGCAGCTTACGAGACAGGGGGAGCACTGAAGCTTTCTTT. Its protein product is CASSLRDRGSTEAFF.